Each of the 24 T cell receptor beta chains below was sequenced from the same sample in a study of radiation and T cells in renal cell carcinoma. Libraries were prepared by immunoSEQ multiplex PCR; TCRdb keeps only in-frame clonotypes and omits some of them. The table has 60,000 to 75,000 clones, around three quarters seen once. Specified time point: blood 4 weeks post-SBRT, at nephrectomy. The treatment was: 15 Gy SBRT to primary tumor, nephrectomy 4 weeks later. This material consisted of blood, taken from a patient whose treatment included radiotherapy and nephrectomy. The receptors shown here come from a man between 60 and 70 years old with renal cell carcinoma.

The V and J genes are TRBV27 and TRBJ2-3; D is uncertain. The CDR3 consists of 15 residues. Germline V gene sequence: CDR1 MNHEY, CDR2 SMNVEV (reference sequence). V lost 3 bases and J 0 bases, leaving 10 bases between the germline ends. CDR3 DNA sequence: TGTGCCAGCAGTTTTAGGGATCCCAGCACAGATACGCAGTATTTT. This gives the protein CASSFRDPSTDTQYF.

The V gene is TRBV19, the J gene TRBJ1-2; D is unresolved. Germline CDR1 LNHDA, CDR2 SQIVND (reference sequence). V lost 2 bases and J lost 6, with 19 bases in between. This CDR3 has 16 residues. The CDR3 reads CASSIYTGPKYDGYTF. The CDR3 DNA is TGTGCCAGTAGTATATATACCGGGCCAAAATACGATGGCTACACCTTC.

This rearrangement joins TRBV6-5 to TRBJ1-2, with TRBD1 identical over 8 bases. Trimming took 5 bases from V and 1 from J; bases not matched to a gene: 6. Germline V gene lookup returns CDR1 MNHEY and CDR2 SVGAGI. CDR3 size: 15 residues. The CDR3 DNA reads TGTGCCAGCAGTAAACAGGGGGTTAGTAACTATGGCTACACCTTC. Amino acids: CASSKQGVSNYGYTF.

The chain links TRBV5-1 to TRBJ2-1, with D possibly being TRBD1 (7 bases). The V end lost 1 base, the J end lost 10 bases, and 24 bases lay between the germline ends. Per the germline V gene, CDR1 is SGHRS and CDR2 is YFSETQ. The CDR3 extends over 17 amino acids. The CDR3 protein is CASSLSYQGGSAAEQFF. CDR3 DNA: TGCGCCAGCAGCTTGAGCTATCAGGGGGGCAGTGCGGCCGAGCAGTTCTTC.

The chain combines TRBV9 with TRBJ1-1; possibly TRBD1 for D (6 bases). V was cut by 0 bases and J by 1 base, with 10 bases left in between. From germline, CDR1 is SGDLS and CDR2 YYNGEE. This CDR3 has 15 residues. The CDR3 here is CASSVDDRTNTEAFF. In DNA, the CDR3 is TGTGCCAGCAGCGTAGATGACAGGACGAACACTGAAGCTTTCTTT.

This chain connects TRBV19 to TRBJ1-2, with D possibly TRBD1 on 5 matching bases. The germline CDR1 and CDR2 sequences are LNHDA and SQIVND (reference sequence). The CDR3 runs 13 residues. Trimming shortened V by 5 bases and J by 4 bases, and 11 bases separated the two germline ends. The CDR3 DNA sequence: TGTGCCAGTAGTCAGGGCAGGTCCTATGGCTACACCTTC. This translates into CASSQGRSYGYTF. The full variable domain, its missing parts supplied by reference TRBV19 and TRBJ1-2, is DGGITQSPKYLFRKEGQNVTLSCEQNLNHDAMYWYRQDPGQGLRLIYYSQIVNDFQKGDIAEGYSVSREKKESFPLTVTSAQKNPTAFYLCASSQGRSYGYTFGSGTRLTVV.

This clone was seen just once. The chain uses TRBV6-4 and TRBJ2-1; 8 bases are shared with TRBD2. Germline CDR1 MRHNA, CDR2 SNTAGT. This CDR3 spans 15 amino acids. V lost 3 bases to trimming and J lost 6 bases; unmatched junction nucleotides: 7. Here the CDR3 reads CASSESSGSPNEQFF. DNA for the CDR3: TGTGCCAGCAGTGAGTCAAGCGGGAGTCCCAATGAGCAGTTCTTC.

The chain uses TRBV11-2 and TRBJ2-7; no firm D call. There are 14 residues in the CDR3. In germline, CDR1 is SGHAT, CDR2 FQNNGV. V was pared by 5 bases and J by 3 bases, with 14 bases between. CDR3 DNA sequence: TGTGCCAGCAGCGCCGACTCCGGGCTCTACGAGCAGTACTTC. This sequence encodes CASSADSGLYEQYF.

The genes are TRBV19 and TRBJ2-7; 7 bases agree with TRBD2. V was clipped by 3 bases and J by 7 bases; unmatched bases: 9. Per germline, CDR1 LNHDA and CDR2 SQIVND (reference sequence). There are 14 residues in the CDR3. The CDR3 loop is CASSIGGSGLEQYV. For the CDR3, the DNA is TGTGCCAGTAGTATTGGGGGTAGCGGGTTGGAGCAGTACGTC.

The chain links TRBV2 to TRBJ2-1; D might be TRBD2 (7 bases). CDR1 SNHLY and CDR2 FYNNEI come from the germline V gene. V lost 9 bases and J 4 bases, leaving 16 bases between the germline ends. This CDR3 has 14 residues. The CDR3 loop reads CASGGASVYNEQFF. The CDR3 DNA is TGTGCCAGTGGGGGGGCTAGCGTATACAATGAGCAGTTCTTC.

The chain has TRBV25-1 and TRBJ1-1, with a possible D match to TRBD1 (6 bases). This CDR3 spans 16 amino acids. CDR1 MGHDK and CDR2 SYGVNS come from the germline V gene. Trimming removed 4 bases from V and 3 bases from J, with 18 bases in between. The CDR3 is CASSVRGGSLDTEAFF. Written as DNA, the CDR3 is TGTGCCAGCAGTGTGAGGGGGGGGAGTCTGGACACTGAAGCTTTCTTT.

This clone showed up just once. The chain has TRBV4-3 and TRBJ2-1, with D uncertain. V was clipped by 5 bases and J by 5 bases, with 10 bases between them. This CDR3 spans 13 amino acids. Germline assignment: CDR1 LGHNA and CDR2 YSLEER. CDR3 DNA: TGCGCCAGCAGCTTGAGACTGAACAATGAGCAGTTCTTC. Translation: CASSLRLNNEQFF.

The rearrangement uses TRBV6-6 and TRBJ1-5; D remains unclear. This CDR3 has 14 amino acids. The V end lost 4 bases, the J end lost 0 bases, and 7 bases lay between the germline ends. The germline V gene has CDR1 MNHNY and CDR2 SVGAGI (reference sequence). The CDR3 sequence is CASSFGNSNQPQHF. In DNA form, the CDR3 reads TGTGCCAGCAGTTTCGGGAATAGCAATCAGCCCCAGCATTTT.

CDR3 loop: CASSYSGDSNQPQHF. The CDR3 DNA sequence: TGTGCCAGCAGTTACTCGGGGGATAGCAATCAGCCCCAGCATTTT. The chain carries TRBV6-5 and TRBJ1-5, with D perhaps TRBD1 (5 bases). Germline V gene data show CDR1 as MNHEY and CDR2 as SVGAGI. The CDR3 is made up of 15 amino acids. Trimming took 0 bases from V and 0 from J, leaving 6 bases between them.

V and J are TRBV19 and TRBJ2-1; no firm D call. CDR3 length: 12 residues. Germline V CDR1 and CDR2: LNHDA, SQIVND (reference sequence). The V gene lost 3 bases and the J gene lost 6 bases, with 6 bases spanning the gap. The CDR3 loop is CASSIHGNEQFF. The CDR3 nucleotides are TGTGCCAGTAGTATCCACGGCAATGAGCAGTTCTTC.

The chain employs TRBV5-6 and TRBJ2-4; 8 nucleotides agree with TRBD2. V dropped 4 bases and J dropped 10; count of bases not matched to a gene: 10. Germline V CDR1 and CDR2: SGHDT, YYEEEE. The CDR3 sequence is 14 residues long. CDR3 loop: CASSTTGTRFIQYF. The CDR3 DNA reads as TGTGCCAGCAGCACCACCGGGACTAGATTTATTCAGTACTTC.

Only one count was recorded for this clone. This rearrangement joins TRBV4-2 to TRBJ2-3; tentatively, D is TRBD1 or TRBD2 (5 bases each). Trimming stripped 0 bases from V and 0 bases from J, with 16 bases between. The CDR3 totals 18 residues. The germline CDR1 and CDR2 sequences are LGHNA and YNFKEQ. In DNA form, the CDR3 reads TGTGCCAGCAGCCAAGATCTGGTGAGACAGCGGAGCACAGATACGCAGTATTTT. This translates into CASSQDLVRQRSTDTQYF.

The chain is built from TRBV19 and TRBJ1-4; D remains ambiguous. From germline, CDR1 is LNHDA and CDR2 SQIVND (reference sequence). V lost 3 bases to trimming and J lost 6 bases, with 11 bases between them. CDR3 size: 14 residues. The CDR3, as DNA: TGTGCCAGTAGTATGTGGAGGGAGGATGAAAAACTGTTTTTT. Its translation: CASSMWREDEKLFF.

This sequence joins TRBV4-2 and TRBJ2-1; 11 nucleotides agree with TRBD2. The V gene end was trimmed by 4 bases and the J gene end by 3 bases; junction bases not matched to a gene: 5. Germline V CDR1 and CDR2: LGHNA, YNFKEQ. The CDR3 length is 16 residues. The CDR3 DNA is TGTGCCAGCAGCCCCGTAGCGGGAGGGAACTACAATGAGCAGTTCTTC. This encodes CASSPVAGGNYNEQFF.

The chain links TRBV5-4 to TRBJ2-1; 8 bases match TRBD2. The germline CDR1 and CDR2 sequences are SGHNT and YYREEE (reference sequence). The CDR3 runs to 14 residues. The trim removed 4 bases at V and 3 bases at J, leaving 3 bases unmatched. The CDR3 sequence: CASSPGGVYNEQFF. The DNA of the CDR3 is TGTGCCAGCAGCCCGGGGGGGGTCTACAATGAGCAGTTCTTC. Full variable domain (rest looked up from reference TRBV5-4 and TRBJ2-1): ETGVTQSPTHLIKTRGQQVTLRCSSQSGHNTVSWYQQALGQGPQFIFQYYREEENGRGNFPPRFSGLQFPNYSSELNVNALELDDSALYLCASSPGGVYNEQFFGPGTRLTVL.

V and J are TRBV7-2 and TRBJ1-5; 11 bases line up with TRBD1. This CDR3 comprises 15 residues. V gave up 5 bases and J gave up 5 bases; unmatched junction bases: 5. Germline values: CDR1 SGHTA, CDR2 FQGNSA. CDR3 DNA sequence: TGTGCCAGCAGCGACCGGGACAGGGGGTATCAGCCCCAGCATTTT. This translates into CASSDRDRGYQPQHF.

The rearrangement uses TRBV5-1 and TRBJ1-5, with 11 bases matching TRBD1. Germline trimming cut 4 bases from V and 3 bases from J; bases unmatched to any gene: 3. CDR1 is SGHRS and CDR2 is YFSETQ in the germline V gene. The CDR3 consists of 15 residues. The CDR3, as DNA: TGCGCCAGCAGCGTGGGACAGGGGGACAATCAGCCCCAGCATTTT. This sequence encodes CASSVGQGDNQPQHF.

As concerns this clone: A read error is possible here, since a much larger clone lies one base away. The CDR3 end shows no conserved phenylalanine or tryptophan, and so a read error is likely. V usage is TRBV18 and J usage is TRBJ2-7; TRBD1 aligns across 9 bases. The CDR3 loop spans 13 amino acids. Germline CDR1 KGHSH, CDR2 LQKENI. The V gene end was trimmed by 3 bases and the J gene end by 4 bases; junction bases not matched to a gene: 1. CDR3 DNA: TGTGCCAGCTCACCCGGGACAGGGTACGAGCAGTACCTC. The encoded protein is CASSPGTGYEQYL.

The chain recombines TRBV18 with TRBJ1-5; 8 bases are a match to TRBD1. CDR1 is KGHSH and CDR2 is LQKENI in the germline V gene. After removal of 3 bases from V and 4 bases from J, the junction contained 2 bases not matched to a gene. The CDR3 is 14 amino acids. CDR3 DNA sequence: TGTGCCAGCTCACCTACAGGGGGGAATCAGCCCCAGCATTTT. Protein: CASSPTGGNQPQHF.